The sequence of this T cell receptor (beta chain) was determined in a study of CD8 T cells in ankylosing spondylitis (dated by TCRdb to between 2016 and 2019). For the wider study: The study profiled T cell receptor beta repertoires in healthy donors and ankylosing spondylitis patients to find disease-linked TCR variants. The full study cohort comprised 25 ankylosing spondylitis patients and approximately 100 healthy donors. Peripheral blood was sampled, and synovial fluid was additionally collected from ankylosing spondylitis patients.

Sequencing instrument: Illumina HiSeq 2500. Quantitative 5'-RACE with molecular barcodes was the method used to prepare the TCR beta libraries. For the original study's pipeline: A new computational method based on a probabilistic model of VDJ rearrangement was used to identify disease-linked TCR variants. Using fastp at Q25 and MiXCR, TCRdb reprocessed the public reads and kept productive beta chains. Identical CDR3 protein sequences are pooled into one entry, listed with their most common genes and DNA. The V and J calls reflect TCRdb's pipeline rather than the authors' work. The sample table shows 200,000 or so distinct CDR3 sequences, and 25% to 30% are seen once. The top ten constitute 6.6% of the sample. About this clonotype: Its antigen remains undetermined. Per-base quality was not reported, and no clone a single base away is much larger than it.

General study outcomes and caveats: A TCR beta motif of roughly 8 highly homologous amino acid variants appeared characteristic of blood from ankylosing spondylitis patients. The disease-linked clones were reported as significantly enriched in matched synovial fluid samples from ankylosing spondylitis patients. Some motif variants had previously been reported in the synovial fluid and blood of reactive arthritis patients, which suggests shared mechanisms of disease initiation. The disease-linked clones showed a CD8+ phenotype and occurred at relatively low frequencies in peripheral blood.

This sequence originates from a male donor with ankylosing spondylitis or in good health (not recorded which). Material: blood, either unsorted or a sorted T cell fraction (not recorded which).

CDR3 reads: CASSMRDRGNQPQHF. The bases read TGTGCCAGTAGTATGAGAGACAGGGGCAATCAGCCCCAGCATTTT. The chain is encoded by TRBV19 joined to TRBJ1-5, with TRBD1 matching 7 junction bases. The germline V gene (reference sequence) sets CDR1 to LNHDA and CDR2 to SQIVND. From cysteine to phenylalanine, the CDR3 is 15 amino acids long. The DNA shown is the 45-base CDR3, in frame from base 1. The V end gives up 3 bases and the J end 2 bases, leaving 4 bases in the junction not matched to a gene.